Presented here are 10 T cell receptor beta chains from one specimen sequenced in a study of OX40 agonist ivuxolimab in advanced cancers. TCRdb's copy holds only in-frame clones and misses some; the assay was immunoSEQ multiplex PCR. The sample contains approximately 44,000 clones, 92% of which appear only once. Specimen: CD4+ or CD8+ T cells sorted from blood, collected in a trial of the OX40 agonist ivuxolimab. The receptors shown here come from an adult with an advanced solid tumor such as melanoma, head and neck, liver or kidney cancer.

The rearrangement uses TRBV11-3 and TRBJ2-7; TRBD2 might be the D (5 bases). Between the trimmed V and J ends, which lost 4 bases and 1 base, there was a span of 14 bases. Germline V gives CDR1 SGHNT, CDR2 YENEEA. The CDR3 spans 15 residues. CDR3 DNA: TGTGCCAGCAGCTCCGGAGGAGCCAAGTCCTACGAGCAGTACTTC. Its protein is CASSSGGAKSYEQYF. The full variable domain, in which reference TRBV11-3 and TRBJ2-7 provide the parts outside the CDR3, is EAGVVQSPRYKIIEKKQPVAFWCNPISGHNTLYWYLQNLGQGPELLIRYENEEAVDDSQLPKDRFSAERLKGVDSTLKIQPAELGDSAVYLCASSSGGAKSYEQYFGPGTRLTVT.

The J gene is TRBJ2-2, the V gene TRBV7-6; TRBD2 aligns across 8 bases. This CDR3 has 17 amino acids. Germline lookup yields CDR1 SGHVS and CDR2 FNYEAQ. Trimming took 0 bases from V and 2 from J; bases not matched to a gene: 5. The CDR3 reads CASSLAATSANTGELFF. The CDR3 nucleotides read TGTGCCAGCAGCTTAGCGGCGACTAGCGCTAACACCGGGGAGCTGTTTTTT.

This sequence joins TRBV10-3 and TRBJ2-1; possibly TRBD1 for D (6 bases). CDR3 size: 13 residues. The V and J ends lost 10 bases and 8 bases respectively, with 18 bases between them. In germline, CDR1 is ENHRY, CDR2 SYGVKD. The CDR3 DNA follows: TGTGCCAGCCGACAGGCCCCGACCGATGAGCAGTTCTTC. Translated: CASRQAPTDEQFF.

The chain recombines TRBV5-6 with TRBJ1-4, with 11 bases that match TRBD1. Germline CDR1 and CDR2: SGHDT and YYEEEE. V shed 4 bases and J 11 bases; nucleotides not matched to a gene: 4. This CDR3 comprises 13 residues. The CDR3 sequence is CASSDGTGGKLFF. CDR3 DNA: TGTGCCAGCAGCGATGGGACAGGGGGGAAACTGTTTTTT.

The chain carries TRBV28 and TRBJ2-2; 11 positions agree with TRBD2. This CDR3 comprises 18 residues. V lost 7 bases and J lost 4; bases outside the gene matches: 14. CDR1 is MDHEN and CDR2 is SYDVKM in the germline V gene. Here the CDR3 DNA reads TGTGCCAGCACCCAGGGACTAGCGGACGCGAGGGGCACCGGGGAGCTGTTTTTT. Encoded protein: CASTQGLADARGTGELFF. The full variable domain, in which reference TRBV28 and TRBJ2-2 provide the parts outside the CDR3, is DVKVTQSSRYLVKRTGEKVFLECVQDMDHENMFWYRQDPGLGLRLIYFSYDVKMKEKGDIPEGYSVSREKKERFSLILESASTNQTSMYLCASTQGLADARGTGELFFGEGSRLTVL.

This rearrangement joins TRBV28 to TRBJ1-6; TRBD1 might be the D (5 bases). Trimming removed 7 bases at V and 3 bases at J, with 22 bases between. Germline V lookup: CDR1 MDHEN, CDR2 SYDVKM. This CDR3 spans 18 amino acids. The CDR3 DNA follows: TGTGCCAGCACAACTAGGGACGGCTCCGACGTCTATAATTCACCCCTCCACTTT. As protein: CASTTRDGSDVYNSPLHF.

The J gene is TRBJ2-1, the V gene TRBV28, with D hard to call. Germline loops: CDR1 MDHEN, CDR2 SYDVKM. Trimming removed 1 base from V and 0 bases from J, with 7 bases in between. This CDR3 has 15 residues. DNA of the CDR3: TGTGCCAGCAGTTTATCAGGCAGCTCCTACAATGAGCAGTTCTTC. It codes for CASSLSGSSYNEQFF.

V gene TRBV5-1 combines with J gene TRBJ2-7; 7 bases match TRBD1. Germline CDR1 reads SGHRS; CDR2 reads YFSETQ. The ends lost 3 bases at V and 4 bases at J; junction bases unmatched: 10. The length of the CDR3 is 15 residues. The CDR3 region is CASSSAWDSLYEQYF. CDR3 nucleotides: TGCGCCAGCAGCTCAGCATGGGACAGCCTATACGAGCAGTACTTC.

This clone was found once. The V call is TRBV30, the J call TRBJ2-7; D is unclear. Trimming cost V 0 bases and J 4 bases, with 13 bases left between them. Germline V lookup: CDR1 GTSNPN, CDR2 SVGIG (reference sequence). The CDR3 runs 14 residues. CDR3 sequence reads: CAWSVLGIGYEQYF. CDR3 bases: TGTGCCTGGAGTGTGCTAGGGATAGGGTACGAGCAGTACTTC.

The chain is built from TRBV6-6 and TRBJ2-1; 9 bases align to TRBD1. J was trimmed by 8 bases and V by 0 bases; bases with no gene match: 8. Germline CDR1 reads MNHNY; CDR2 reads SVGAGI (reference sequence). CDR3 length: 16 amino acids. The CDR3 here is CASSYSRQGGGDEQFF. The CDR3, as DNA: TGTGCCAGCAGTTACTCTCGACAGGGGGGAGGTGATGAGCAGTTCTTC.